This record concerns one TCR beta chain sequence. Its antigen is not known. This entry is derived from a study of cytomegalovirus exposure and HLA in healthy donors. Study-wide results and limits: Reportedly, cytomegalovirus status was diagnosed with high sensitivity and specificity. Earlier findings revealed that most TCR beta V segments proved productive either about 87% or about 30% of the time. Further analysis was carried out later, and it showed several of the most significant clusters appearing linked to common viral pathogens.

13 Jbeta primers and 60 Vbeta primers were used for the PCR. Some clones are missing from TCRdb's copy, which holds only in-frame ones; the method was immunoSEQ multiplex PCR. The sample has 110,000 to 150,000 clones; approximately 9% are singletons. This CDR3 comprises 13 residues. The ends were cut back, 11 bases at V and 3 bases at J, with 14 bases in the middle. Germline values: CDR1 MDHEN, CDR2 SYDVKM. Each donor was nominally healthy when sampled (though unrecorded immune exposures were likely). The chain is built from TRBV28 and TRBJ1-5; the D is unclear. Sequencing used PBMCs. The receptor was derived from a male donor in good health and CMV-seronegative. This CDR3 reads CAGPGRDNQPQHF. The CDR3 nucleotides are TGTGCCGGCCCCGGACGGGACAATCAGCCCCAGCATTTT.